Each of the 28 T cell receptor beta chains below was sequenced from the same sample in a study of T cells in narcolepsy. The method was immunoSEQ multiplex PCR; TCRdb's version includes in-frame clones alone and lacks a portion of them. The sample includes about 34,000 clones, over 65% of them seen just once. The sequenced sample was memory (CD45RA-) CD4+ T cells from blood. The receptors derive from a human donor in good health.

The chain employs TRBV6-4 and TRBJ1-3, with D perhaps matching TRBD1 (6 bases). This CDR3 has 13 amino acids. V was trimmed by 8 bases and J by 4 bases, leaving 12 bases between them. The germline V gene encodes CDR1 MRHNA and CDR2 SNTAGT. CDR3 sequence reads: CASSQGAGNTIYF. The CDR3 DNA is TGTGCCAGCTCACAGGGAGCAGGAAACACCATATATTTT.

The V gene is TRBV11-1, the J gene TRBJ1-2, with 8 bases identical to TRBD1. The germline CDR1 and CDR2 sequences are SGHAT and FQDESV (reference sequence). V lost 7 bases and J lost 10; bases outside the gene matches: 11. The CDR3 is 13 amino acids. CDR3 nucleotides: TGTGCCAGCAACTCCAGAGGACAGGGAGACTACACCTTC. Translating gives CASNSRGQGDYTF.

The chain is built from TRBV11-3 and TRBJ2-5; D possibly corresponds to TRBD1 (6 bases). CDR1 and CDR2 from the germline V gene are SGHNT and YENEEA. Trimming cost V 6 bases and J 3 bases, with 11 bases left between them. The CDR3 consists of 13 residues. The CDR3 region is CASRPQGEETQYF. The CDR3 DNA reads TGTGCCAGCAGACCACAGGGCGAAGAGACCCAGTACTTC.

The chain combines TRBV5-4 with TRBJ1-2; D remains unclear. In germline, CDR1 is SGHNT, CDR2 YYREEE (reference sequence). The length of the CDR3 is 14 residues. V lost 0 bases, J lost 1 base, and 7 bases lay in between. As DNA, the CDR3 is TGTGCCAGCAGCTTGGAGGGTTATAACTATGGCTACACCTTC. Amino acid sequence: CASSLEGYNYGYTF.

This chain uses TRBV19 with TRBJ1-1; maybe TRBD1 (5 bases). Trimming removed 6 bases from V and 10 bases from J, with 12 bases in between. The CDR3 spans 11 residues. Germline CDR1 LNHDA, CDR2 SQIVND (reference sequence). Here the CDR3 reads CASRSQVAAFF. The CDR3 DNA sequence: TGTGCCAGTAGATCACAGGTTGCAGCTTTCTTT.

The chain recombines TRBV7-9 with TRBJ1-1; D gene uncertain. The germline V gene encodes CDR1 SEHNR and CDR2 FQNEAQ (reference sequence). Trimming took off 2 bases at V and 11 bases at J, with 9 bases between the two ends. The CDR3 runs to 11 residues. The CDR3 DNA reads TGTGCCAGCAGCTTAACCGGGTGGGCTTTCTTT. This encodes CASSLTGWAFF.

The rearrangement joins TRBV20-1 to TRBJ2-1; no clear D gene. The germline CDR1 and CDR2 sequences are DFQATT and SNEGSKA (reference sequence). There are 11 residues in the CDR3. With 2 bases removed from V and 10 bases from J, the gap between germline ends came to 9 bases. The CDR3 loop is CSARSTFEQFF. CDR3 in DNA: TGCAGTGCTAGATCGACGTTCGAGCAGTTCTTC.

The V gene is TRBV6-6, the J gene TRBJ2-3, with 10 bases aligning to TRBD2. V was clipped by 2 bases and J by 2 bases; unmatched bases: 4. Germline CDR1 MNHNY, CDR2 SVGAGI (reference sequence). This CDR3 has 16 residues. The CDR3 reads CASSYPSGGNTDTQYF. For the CDR3, the DNA is TGTGCCAGCAGTTACCCTAGCGGGGGTAACACAGATACGCAGTATTTT.

The table lists this clone with a few counts. The gene calls are TRBV10-1 and TRBJ2-7; TRBD2 is a possible D gene (6 bases). The CDR3 totals 13 residues. Trimming removed 4 bases at V and 0 bases at J, with 7 bases between. From germline, CDR1 is WNHNN and CDR2 SYGVQD (reference sequence). This chain's CDR3 is CASSAGDSYEQYF. As DNA, the CDR3 is TGCGCCAGCAGTGCGGGAGACTCCTACGAGCAGTACTTC.

The chain links TRBV7-2 to TRBJ2-1, with TRBD1 identical over 11 bases. The germline V gene encodes CDR1 SGHTA and CDR2 FQGNSA. V dropped 5 bases and J dropped 5; count of bases not matched to a gene: 5. The CDR3 has 15 residues. The CDR3 loop is CASSLGQGANNEQFF. The CDR3 bases are TGTGCCAGCAGCCTTGGACAGGGGGCAAACAATGAGCAGTTCTTC.

CDR3 bases: TGTGCCAGCAGCCCCGCCCACAGGGTGACCGGGGAGCTGTTTTTT. Encoded protein: CASSPAHRVTGELFF. J is TRBJ2-2 and V is TRBV11-3, with a weak D call TRBD1 (6 bases). CDR3 length: 15 amino acids. The germline gives CDR1 SGHNT, CDR2 YENEEA. The V end lost 5 bases, the J end lost 5 bases, and 15 bases lay between the germline ends.

The chain couples TRBV5-1 to TRBJ1-1, with 7 bases aligning to TRBD1. This CDR3 has 15 residues. Germline values: CDR1 SGHRS, CDR2 YFSETQ. V gave up 5 bases and J gave up 2 bases; unmatched junction bases: 9. The CDR3 nucleotides are TGCGCCAGCAGACTATCGGGACAGCCTAACACTGAAGCTTTCTTT. This codes for CASRLSGQPNTEAFF.

This clone occurred a few times. The chain employs TRBV7-9 and TRBJ2-7; the match to TRBD2 covers 8 bases. Germline V gene lookup returns CDR1 SEHNR and CDR2 FQNEAQ (reference sequence). J lost 4 bases, V lost 4 bases, and 9 bases had no gene match. The CDR3 runs to 15 residues. CDR3 sequence reads: CASSSRSGGPYEQYF. Written as DNA, the CDR3 is TGTGCCAGCAGCTCAAGATCGGGGGGGCCTTACGAGCAGTACTTC.

The chain has TRBV19 and TRBJ2-7; 8 nucleotides agree with TRBD2. V trimming: 3 bases; J trimming: 0 bases; junction bases outside the gene matches: 7. This CDR3 is built from 16 residues. Germline loops: CDR1 LNHDA, CDR2 SQIVND (reference sequence). Written as DNA, the CDR3 is TGTGCCAGTAGTATGATGACTAGCGCCAGCTCCTACGAGCAGTACTTC. Translating gives CASSMMTSASSYEQYF.

In nucleotides, the CDR3 is TGTGCCAGCAGCGGCTCTAGCAGAGAGACCCAGTACTTC. It is translated as CASSGSSRETQYF. The rearrangement links TRBV7-9 to TRBJ2-5; D perhaps matches TRBD2 (5 bases). CDR3 length equals 13 residues. Germline V lookup: CDR1 SEHNR, CDR2 FQNEAQ (reference sequence). V lost 5 bases, J lost 4 bases, and 11 bases lay in between.

This chain links TRBV19 with TRBJ1-5; 9 bases line up with TRBD1. The CDR3 loop spans 14 amino acids. The V and J ends lost 4 bases and 4 bases, in that order; junction bases with no gene match: 2. Germline assignment: CDR1 LNHDA and CDR2 SQIVND (reference sequence). CDR3: CASSTTGGNQPQHF. The CDR3 coding sequence is TGTGCCAGTAGTACGACAGGGGGGAATCAGCCCCAGCATTTT.

The chain uses TRBV10-1 and TRBJ2-2; D ambiguous. Trimming took off 6 bases at V and 2 bases at J, with 10 bases between the two ends. In germline, CDR1 is WNHNN, CDR2 SYGVQD (reference sequence). This CDR3 contains 14 residues. The CDR3 nucleotides read TGCGCCAGCAGGGCTTCAGTCAACACCGGGGAGCTGTTTTTT. This gives the protein CASRASVNTGELFF.

The rearrangement links TRBV30 to TRBJ1-1; tentative D call: TRBD1 (5 bases). The CDR3 extends over 13 amino acids. Germline V gene sequence: CDR1 GTSNPN, CDR2 SVGIG (reference sequence). V lost 2 bases, J lost 7 bases, and 14 bases lay in between. CDR3 DNA sequence: TGTGCCTGGAGTCCTGGGGCTCAACGTGAAGCTTTCTTT. Translated: CAWSPGAQREAFF.

The chain couples TRBV30 to TRBJ2-3, with TRBD1 matching over 7 bases. V was pared by 5 bases and J by 5 bases, with 7 bases of the junction left unmatched. The CDR3 extends over 13 amino acids. Germline lookup yields CDR1 GTSNPN and CDR2 SVGIG (reference sequence). CDR3 sequence reads: CAWETTGVDTQYF. The CDR3 DNA follows: TGTGCCTGGGAGACAACAGGGGTAGATACGCAGTATTTT.

J is TRBJ2-2 and V is TRBV27; 11 nucleotides agree with TRBD2. The CDR3 length is 16 residues. Germline CDR1 reads MNHEY; CDR2 reads SMNVEV (reference sequence). Trimming took 4 bases from V and 2 from J; bases not matched to a gene: 3. CDR3 amino acids: CASSSGLAANTGELFF. The DNA for the CDR3 is TGTGCCAGCAGTTCGGGACTAGCGGCAAACACCGGGGAGCTGTTTTTT.

The rearrangement joins TRBV9 to TRBJ2-4; weak D call: TRBD2 (7 bases). The germline V gene encodes CDR1 SGDLS and CDR2 YYNGEE. CDR3 length: 16 amino acids. Deletions cut 5 bases from V and 0 bases from J, with 15 bases between. CDR3: CASSSTGGLAKNIQYF. The CDR3 nucleotides are TGTGCCAGCAGTAGTACGGGGGGCCTAGCCAAAAACATTCAGTACTTC.

V is TRBV5-1 and J is TRBJ2-3; TRBD2 matches 14 bases. The germline CDR1 and CDR2 sequences are SGHRS and YFSETQ. V trimming: 4 bases; J trimming: 3 bases; junction bases outside the gene matches: 7. The CDR3 consists of 17 residues. The CDR3 loop is CASSTGRTSGGTDTQYF. In DNA form, the CDR3 reads TGCGCCAGCAGCACTGGCAGGACTAGCGGGGGGACAGATACGCAGTATTTT.

Only one count was recorded for this clone. The chain carries TRBV6-5 and TRBJ2-1, with 9 bases identical to TRBD2. J lost 4 bases, V lost 6 bases, and 4 bases had no gene match. CDR1 MNHEY and CDR2 SVGAGI come from the germline V gene. The CDR3 runs 14 residues. The DNA for the CDR3 is TGTGCCAGCAGATCCCTAGCGGGGTACAATGAGCAGTTCTTC. Translation gives CASRSLAGYNEQFF.

This chain joins TRBV28 and TRBJ2-7; TRBD2 agrees at 9 bases. V trimming: 2 bases; J trimming: 6 bases; junction bases outside the gene matches: 8. Germline V gene lookup returns CDR1 MDHEN and CDR2 SYDVKM. The CDR3 sequence is 15 residues long. The DNA for the CDR3 is TGTGCCAGCAGTTTACCCGGGACTAGCCTGGGCGAGCAGTACTTC. It codes for CASSLPGTSLGEQYF.

This clone is medium-sized within its sample. The chain carries TRBV19 and TRBJ1-4; tentative D call: TRBD1 (6 bases). CDR3 length: 14 residues. The V gene lost 4 bases and the J gene lost 5 bases, with 11 bases spanning the gap. Germline-derived CDR1 and CDR2 are LNHDA and SQIVND (reference sequence). For the CDR3, the DNA is TGTGCCAGTAGTAGAGGACAGATGAATGAAAAACTGTTTTTT. Amino acids: CASSRGQMNEKLFF.

The V call is TRBV5-1, the J call TRBJ2-1; 14 bases are shared with TRBD2. This CDR3 is built from 15 residues. Germline CDR1 SGHRS, CDR2 YFSETQ. Losses at the gene ends were 4 bases for V and 6 bases for J; bases not matched to a gene: 3. CDR3 in amino acids: CASSRTSGGPNEQFF. CDR3 nucleotide sequence: TGCGCCAGCAGCAGGACTAGCGGGGGGCCCAATGAGCAGTTCTTC.

The V and J genes are TRBV30 and TRBJ1-4, with D hard to call. V lost 0 bases and J lost 5, with 4 bases in between. CDR1 is GTSNPN, CDR2 SVGIG, per germline (reference sequence). The CDR3 sequence is 12 residues long. The CDR3 sequence is CAWSVINEKLFF. DNA for the CDR3: TGTGCCTGGAGTGTTATAAATGAAAAACTGTTTTTT. Full variable domain (missing parts from reference TRBV30 and TRBJ1-4): SQTIHQWPATLVQPVGSPLSLECTVEGTSNPNLYWYRQAAGRGLQLLFYSVGIGQISSEVPQNLSASRPQDRQFILSSKKLLLSDSGFYLCAWSVINEKLFFGSGTQLSVL.

This rearrangement joins TRBV18 to TRBJ2-2; weak D call: TRBD1 (5 bases). Germline assignment: CDR1 KGHSH and CDR2 LQKENI. Trimming removed 6 bases from V and 2 bases from J, with 10 bases in between. The CDR3 has 14 amino acids. This CDR3 is CASSPTVNTGELFF. DNA for the CDR3: TGTGCCAGCTCGCCGACAGTTAACACCGGGGAGCTGTTTTTT.